The 12 T cell receptor beta chains below come from one sample, sequenced in a study of CD8 T cells in Susac syndrome. The authors reverse transcribed roughly 0.5 to 1 ug RNA with random hexamers. TCRdb itself ran the immunoSEQ multiplex PCR reads through MiXCR, one entry per CDR3 protein. The repertoire holds 200,000 or so distinct CDR3 sequences, about 94% seen once, with approximately 0.09% in the top ten. The sample comprised CD4+ T cells from PBMCs. These TCRs come from a human donor with multiple sclerosis.

The V gene is TRBV29-1, the J gene TRBJ2-3; D is unclear. The CDR3 is made up of 12 amino acids. The ends were cut back, 3 bases at V and 3 bases at J, with 7 bases in the middle. CDR1 is SQVTM and CDR2 is ANQGSEA in the germline V gene. In nucleotides, the CDR3 is TGCAGCGTTGAGGAACTGACAGATACGCAGTATTTT. Translating it yields CSVEELTDTQYF.

The gene calls are TRBV15 and TRBJ2-3, with a tentative D call TRBD2 (6 bases). Trimming took 1 base from V and 0 from J, leaving 11 bases between them. The V gene's germline CDR1 is LNHNV and CDR2 YYDKDF (reference sequence). CDR3 length: 16 amino acids. In DNA form, the CDR3 reads TGTGCCACCAGCAGAGGGGAGCGGGCTAGCACAGATACGCAGTATTTT. It encodes CATSRGERASTDTQYF.

This clonotype is a singleton in its sample. The chain employs TRBV3-1 and TRBJ2-1; maybe TRBD2 (6 bases). V lost 3 bases and J lost 9, with 15 bases in between. The germline CDR1 and CDR2 sequences are LGHDT and YNNKEL (reference sequence). The CDR3 length is 14 residues. The DNA for the CDR3 is TGTGCCAGCAGCCATCACGCTGGGCGGGGTGAGCAGTTCTTC. Translation: CASSHHAGRGEQFF.

The V and J genes are TRBV6-5 and TRBJ1-6; perhaps TRBD1 as D (5 bases). Trimming removed 6 bases from V and 9 bases from J, with 15 bases in between. This CDR3 contains 14 residues. Germline CDR1 and CDR2: MNHEY and SVGAGI. The CDR3 DNA follows: TGTGCCAGCAGCTTTACCCCGGGGGGTTCACCCCTCCACTTT. Residues: CASSFTPGGSPLHF.

The V gene is TRBV27, the J gene TRBJ2-4; 11 bases line up with TRBD2. Losses at the gene ends were 6 bases for V and 8 bases for J; bases not matched to a gene: 3. CDR3 size: 13 residues. Looked up from germline, CDR1 is MNHEY and CDR2 is SMNVEV (reference sequence). CDR3 loop: CASRIAGGDIQYF. The CDR3 bases are TGTGCCAGCAGGATAGCGGGGGGGGACATTCAGTACTTC.

The rearrangement links TRBV29-1 to TRBJ1-5; a possible D gene is TRBD1 (6 bases). The germline CDR1 and CDR2 sequences are SQVTM and ANQGSEA. The CDR3 consists of 12 residues. Trimming took 6 bases from V and 4 from J, leaving 10 bases between them. Written as DNA, the CDR3 is TGCAGCGTGGGGGCCGGGAATCAGCCCCAGCATTTT. As protein: CSVGAGNQPQHF.

The J gene is TRBJ1-4, the V gene TRBV7-2, with D hard to call. CDR3 length equals 12 residues. V was pared by 5 bases and J by 4 bases, with 5 bases between. Germline CDR1 SGHTA, CDR2 FQGNSA. CDR3 DNA: TGTGCCAGCAGCAATTATAATGAAAAACTGTTTTTT. Translation gives CASSNYNEKLFF.

The rearrangement joins TRBV3-1 to TRBJ2-5; tentatively, D is TRBD1 (6 bases). Germline V gene lookup returns CDR1 LGHDT and CDR2 YNNKEL (reference sequence). V lost 1 base and J lost 13, with 16 bases in between. This CDR3 contains 13 residues. The CDR3 reads CASSQGPRQAPYF. For the CDR3, the DNA is TGTGCCAGCAGCCAAGGACCCAGACAGGCCCCGTACTTC.

The rearrangement links TRBV7-3 to TRBJ1-1; D is uncertain. V was clipped by 1 base and J by 8 bases, with 11 bases between them. CDR3 length: 13 residues. Germline CDR1 is SGHTA and CDR2 is FQGTGA. The CDR3 DNA reads as TGTGCCAGCAGCTTAAACAGTCGGACGGAAGCTTTCTTT. It codes for CASSLNSRTEAFF.

This chain uses TRBV27 with TRBJ1-2; 7 nucleotides match TRBD1. The CDR3 is 13 amino acids. With 8 bases clipped from V and 4 bases from J, the junction kept 7 bases outside the gene matches. Germline V CDR1 and CDR2: MNHEY, SMNVEV (reference sequence). The CDR3 here is CASGRTGVYGYTF. In DNA, the CDR3 is TGTGCCAGCGGGAGGACAGGAGTCTATGGCTACACCTTC.

J is TRBJ1-1 and V is TRBV19, with a possible D match to TRBD1 (5 bases). V was pared by 5 bases and J by 1 base, with 26 bases between. CDR1 LNHDA and CDR2 SQIVND come from the germline V gene (reference sequence). The CDR3 has 19 amino acids. DNA of the CDR3: TGTGCCAGTAGTGAATATGGGGCGTCAGGGCTCAACACGAACACTGAAGCTTTCTTT. Protein sequence: CASSEYGASGLNTNTEAFF.

V and J are TRBV27 and TRBJ1-5, with TRBD1 identical over 7 bases. Germline V gene data show CDR1 as MNHEY and CDR2 as SMNVEV (reference sequence). The CDR3 is 15 amino acids. With 5 bases clipped from V and 7 bases from J, the junction kept 11 bases outside the gene matches. The CDR3 DNA is TGTGCCAGCAGTCCCCAACAGGGGCTGTGGCAGCCCCAGCATTTT. It yields the protein CASSPQQGLWQPQHF.